This T cell receptor (beta chain) came from a study of neurological immune-mediated disorders. Time point in this sample: longitudinal time-point 2. 2 million unsorted PBMCs were stored in RNAlater at -80 °C before RNA extraction. TCRdb re-called the 5' RACE reads through MiXCR, storing one row per CDR3 protein. The profile shows about 80,000 distinct CDR3 sequences, 5.8% of them singletons. The study, taken as a whole, reports: The multiple sclerosis repertoire cluster showed no association with any clinical or MRI feature. The authors stated that larger cohorts are needed. It was the repertoires of 18 of 34 multiple sclerosis patients that phylogenetic grouping placed in one related-CDR3 cluster, which is a possible signature.

This CDR3 spans 12 amino acids. Deletions cut 3 bases from V and 7 bases from J, with 7 bases between. CDR1 and CDR2 (germline): SGHTA, FQGNSA. This clonotype was counted at least ten times. What it recognizes is unknown. The V and J genes are TRBV7-2 and TRBJ2-1; D unclear. Sequenced: PBMCs. This TCR came from a woman in her fifties or sixties with multiple sclerosis. DNA of the CDR3: TGTGCCAGCAGCTTCTACAAGAATGAGCAGTTCTTC. Translated: CASSFYKNEQFF. Supplemented by reference TRBV7-2 and TRBJ2-1, the full variable domain reads GAGVSQSPSNKVTEKGKDVELRCDPISGHTALYWYRQSLGQGLEFLIYFQGNSAPDKSGLPSDRFSAERTGGSVSTLTIQRTQQEDSAVYLCASSFYKNEQFFGPGTRLTVL.